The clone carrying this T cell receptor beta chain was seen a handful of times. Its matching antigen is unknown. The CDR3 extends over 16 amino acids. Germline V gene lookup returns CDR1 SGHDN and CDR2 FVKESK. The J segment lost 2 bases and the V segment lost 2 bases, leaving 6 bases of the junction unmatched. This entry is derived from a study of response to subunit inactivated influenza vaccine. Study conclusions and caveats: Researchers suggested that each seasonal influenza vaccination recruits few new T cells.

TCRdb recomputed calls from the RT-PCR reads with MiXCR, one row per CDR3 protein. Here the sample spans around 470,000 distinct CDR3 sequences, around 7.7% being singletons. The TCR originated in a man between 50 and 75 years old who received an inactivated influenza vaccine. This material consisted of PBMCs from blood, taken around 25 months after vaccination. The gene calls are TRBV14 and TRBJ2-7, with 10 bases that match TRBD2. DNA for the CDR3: TGTGCCAGCAGCCAACTGGGTAGCGGGAGGCCCTACGAGCAGTACTTC. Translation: CASSQLGSGRPYEQYF.